This T cell receptor beta chain was identified during a study of PD-L1 blockade in urothelial cancer. Study-level information: Patients had undergone 0 to 3 prior chemotherapy regimens. Blood analysis occurred 3 weeks (second dose) and 6 weeks after treatment start.

Trimming removed 0 bases at V and 6 bases at J, with 9 bases between. Germline V lookup: CDR1 SGHRS, CDR2 YFSETQ. This CDR3 has 14 residues. Here immunoSEQ multiplex PCR was the method, and the copy in TCRdb shows in-frame clones only, minus some. The sample consists of about 30,000 clones, roughly 76% of them appearing once. Patient disease was locally advanced or metastatic urothelial carcinoma. The genes are TRBV5-1 and TRBJ2-2; D is undetermined. The TCR was taken from a man aged 50 or older with urothelial cancer. The sample was PBMCs, taken around atezolizumab (anti-PD-L1) treatment. The CDR3 is CASSLDGSPGELFF. The DNA of the CDR3 is TGCGCCAGCAGCTTGGACGGTTCCCCCGGGGAGCTGTTTTTT.